A single sample gave rise to the 19 T cell receptor beta chains below, sequenced in a study of T cell repertoires in cytomegalovirus infection (dated by TCRdb to between 2019 and 2020). These reads were obtained on an Illumina HiSeq 1500. TCRdb reprocessed the public reads (quality trimming at Q25 with fastp, clone calling with MiXCR) and kept in-frame beta chains. Each entry is one CDR3 protein sequence, shown with its most common DNA and genes. The sample yields around 440,000 distinct CDR3 sequences; approximately 10% were counted once. Together, the top ten hold about a tenth of the sample. Source material: PBMCs. The receptors come from a human donor in good health (CMV status not recorded). Some clones in this sample may be carry-over from other donors' samples.

On this clonotype: This may be a read error, as it is one base from a much larger clone. The CDR3 protein is CASSFNRGLDGANVLSF. The CDR3 DNA sequence: TGTGCCAGCAGCTTCAACAGGGGTCTAGATGGGGCCAACGTCCTGAGTTTC. The gene calls are TRBV12-3 or TRBV12-4 and TRBJ2-6; 7 bases are a match to TRBD1. This CDR3 spans 17 amino acids.

Only a few counts were recorded for this clonotype. The chain carries TRBV7-2 and TRBJ1-1, with D unresolved. The CDR3 sequence is 15 residues long. Germline V lookup: CDR1 SGHTA, CDR2 FQGNSA. Trimming shortened V by 5 bases and J by 2 bases, and 15 bases separated the two germline ends. The CDR3 region is CASSPQPTPNTEAFF. The CDR3 DNA follows: TGTGCCAGCAGCCCTCAACCGACACCTAACACTGAAGCTTTCTTT.

The rearrangement joins TRBV2 to TRBJ2-5; 11 nucleotides match TRBD2. This CDR3 spans 15 amino acids. Germline trimming cut 7 bases from V and 4 bases from J; bases unmatched to any gene: 8. The V gene's germline CDR1 is SNHLY and CDR2 FYNNEI. Here the CDR3 DNA reads TGTGCCAGCAAGACTAGCGGGGCTGCACTAGAGACCCAGTACTTC. Amino acid sequence: CASKTSGAALETQYF.

At least ten counts were recorded for this clonotype. The chain uses TRBV6-5 and TRBJ1-1; weak D call: TRBD1 (5 bases). Germline CDR1 reads MNHEY; CDR2 reads SVGAGI. This CDR3 has 15 residues. Trimming stripped 4 bases from V and 3 bases from J, with 15 bases between. Written as DNA, the CDR3 is TGTGCCAGCAGTTCATTCAGGGAAATGTACACTGAAGCTTTCTTT. Translation gives CASSSFREMYTEAFF.

This clonotype appeared many times. The chain has TRBV12-3 or TRBV12-4 and TRBJ2-1, with TRBD2 identical over 8 bases. With 4 bases clipped from V and 4 bases from J, the junction kept 6 bases outside the gene matches. CDR3 size: 15 residues. CDR3 loop: CASSYPGGLYNEQFF. The CDR3 nucleotides are TGTGCCAGCAGTTACCCGGGGGGGCTTTACAATGAGCAGTTCTTC.

In its sample, this clonotype was seen many times. The V call is TRBV10-3, the J call TRBJ1-1; D is perhaps TRBD1 (5 bases). CDR1 is ENHRY, CDR2 SYGVKD, per germline. This CDR3 has 14 amino acids. V lost 9 bases, J lost 1 base, and 15 bases lay in between. CDR3 sequence (DNA): TGTGCCATACATATCGGGGGTAAGAACACTGAAGCTTTCTTT. Protein: CAIHIGGKNTEAFF.

This clonotype was detected ten times or more. The rearrangement uses TRBV6-2 or TRBV6-3 and TRBJ2-3; the D gene is possibly TRBD2 (7 bases). V was trimmed by 5 bases and J by 5 bases, leaving 17 bases between them. Germline values: CDR1 MNHEY, CDR2 SVGEGT. CDR3 length: 15 residues. The CDR3 protein is CASSTRRGGKDTQYF. In DNA, the CDR3 is TGTGCCAGCAGTACCCGGAGGGGGGGCAAAGATACGCAGTATTTT.

The J gene is TRBJ2-5, the V gene TRBV4-1; TRBD2 is a possible D gene (6 bases). The V gene lost 4 bases and the J gene lost 4 bases, with 10 bases spanning the gap. CDR1 is MGHRA and CDR2 is YSYEKL in the germline V gene. The CDR3 is 13 residues long. The CDR3 is CASSLTEGETQYF. In DNA, the CDR3 is TGCGCCAGCAGCCTAACGGAGGGAGAGACCCAGTACTTC.

This clonotype was found many times. The chain carries TRBV10-3 and TRBJ2-5, with a possible D match to TRBD2 (6 bases). Germline-derived CDR1 and CDR2 are ENHRY and SYGVKD. Trimming cost V 0 bases and J 2 bases, with 10 bases left between them. The CDR3 extends over 15 amino acids. This CDR3 reads CAISESAGLQETQYF. CDR3 DNA sequence: TGTGCCATCAGTGAGTCAGCGGGCCTACAAGAGACCCAGTACTTC.

V gene TRBV28 combines with J gene TRBJ1-5; no firm D call. V was trimmed by 6 bases and J by 0 bases, leaving 12 bases between them. The CDR3 has 15 residues. From germline, CDR1 is MDHEN and CDR2 SYDVKM. CDR3 DNA: TGTGCCAGCAGCCCCCAAGTGGATAGCAATCAGCCCCAGCATTTT. Translation: CASSPQVDSNQPQHF. The variable domain in full, completed from reference TRBV28 and TRBJ1-5, reads DVKVTQSSRYLVKRTGEKVFLECVQDMDHENMFWYRQDPGLGLRLIYFSYDVKMKEKGDIPEGYSVSREKKERFSLILESASTNQTSMYLCASSPQVDSNQPQHFGDGTRLSIL.

This clonotype was observed a few times. The chain has TRBV20-1 and TRBJ1-6; 7 positions match TRBD1. Germline V lookup: CDR1 DFQATT, CDR2 SNEGSKA (reference sequence). The CDR3 consists of 14 residues. Germline trimming cut 5 bases from V and 6 bases from J; bases unmatched to any gene: 7. The CDR3 protein is CSAVTGIGNSPLHF. The CDR3 coding sequence is TGCAGTGCTGTGACAGGGATTGGTAATTCACCCCTCCACTTT.

At least ten counts were recorded for this clonotype. The chain is built from TRBV29-1 and TRBJ2-7; 11 positions agree with TRBD2. Germline CDR1 SQVTM, CDR2 ANQGSEA. The CDR3 runs to 17 residues. Trimming cost V 6 bases and J 0 bases; bases outside gene matches: 13. CDR3 region: CSVAGLAGGKSSYEQYF. CDR3 nucleotide sequence: TGCAGCGTAGCTGGACTAGCGGGCGGAAAAAGCTCCTACGAGCAGTACTTC.

This clonotype has ten or more counts. V is TRBV6-1 and J is TRBJ2-5, with D hard to call. With 1 base removed from V and 4 bases from J, the gap between germline ends came to 16 bases. This CDR3 is 16 amino acids long. Germline-derived CDR1 and CDR2 are MNHNS and SASEGT. CDR3 region: CASSEGNRPSLETQYF. The CDR3 coding sequence is TGTGCCAGCAGTGAAGGGAACCGACCTTCGCTAGAGACCCAGTACTTC.

This clonotype appeared many times. This chain uses TRBV13 with TRBJ2-6; no clear D. The length of the CDR3 is 16 residues. Germline V CDR1 and CDR2: PRHDT, FYEKMQ (reference sequence). The V gene lost 5 bases and the J gene lost 2 bases, with 13 bases spanning the gap. In DNA form, the CDR3 reads TGTGCCAGCAGCCTCCCTCTGGCGGCTGGGGCCAACGTCCTGACTTTC. Translating it yields CASSLPLAAGANVLTF. The full variable domain, in which reference TRBV13 and TRBJ2-6 provide the parts outside the CDR3, is AAGVIQSPRHLIKEKRETATLKCYPIPRHDTVYWYQQGPGQDPQFLISFYEKMQSDKGSIPDRFSAQQFSDYHSELNMSSLELGDSALYFCASSLPLAAGANVLTFGAGSRLTVL.

This clonotype was counted many times. The rearrangement joins TRBV7-2 to TRBJ2-7; 9 bases are a match to TRBD1. Germline V gives CDR1 SGHTA, CDR2 FQGNSA. Losses at the gene ends were 0 bases for V and 3 bases for J; bases not matched to a gene: 3. The length of the CDR3 is 15 residues. The CDR3, as DNA: TGTGCCAGCAGCTTAGCTACAGGGGGCAACTACGAGCAGTACTTC. This sequence encodes CASSLATGGNYEQYF.

This clonotype was found a few times. This chain connects TRBV15 to TRBJ2-7; no clear D. V shed 0 bases and J shed 6 bases, with 9 bases lying between them. CDR3 length: 13 amino acids. The germline CDR1 and CDR2 sequences are LNHNV and YYDKDF (reference sequence). CDR3 DNA sequence: TGTGCCACCAGCAGAGAGACAATTTCCGAGCAGTACTTC. Protein sequence: CATSRETISEQYF.

The V call is TRBV19, the J call TRBJ2-7; D is unclear. The CDR3 has 15 residues. Germline V gene sequence: CDR1 LNHDA, CDR2 SQIVND (reference sequence). V was cut by 3 bases and J by 0 bases, with 12 bases left in between. CDR3 loop: CASSIGQSSSYEQYF. Written as DNA, the CDR3 is TGTGCCAGTAGTATTGGGCAATCGAGCTCCTACGAGCAGTACTTC.

There are a few counts of this clonotype. The rearrangement joins TRBV11-2 to TRBJ1-4, with 7 bases aligning to TRBD1. V was pared by 6 bases and J by 4 bases, with 5 bases of the junction left unmatched. CDR1 is SGHAT, CDR2 FQNNGV, per germline. This CDR3 spans 14 amino acids. CDR3 sequence: CASSDRAGNEKLFF. In nucleotides, the CDR3 is TGTGCCAGCAGTGACAGGGCGGGTAATGAAAAACTGTTTTTT.

The sample holds a few counts of this clonotype. The chain has TRBV28 and TRBJ2-7, with TRBD1 as a possible D gene (6 bases). The CDR3 has 12 residues. Germline V gene data show CDR1 as MDHEN and CDR2 as SYDVKM. V was shortened by 1 base and J by 11 bases, with 12 bases between the two germline ends. The CDR3 reads CASSLFRGNKYF. The DNA for the CDR3 is TGTGCCAGCAGTTTATTCAGGGGTAACAAGTACTTC.